These T cell receptor beta chains were read from a single sample in a study of T-cell reconstitution after alpha-beta-depleted transplantation in children. TCRdb passed the PCR reads through MiXCR, listing each CDR3 protein once. The sample has about 580,000 distinct CDR3 sequences; more than 20% are singletons. Here the sequenced sample was PBMCs, mostly from graft donor cells, taken 360 days after TCRalphabeta/CD19-depleted stem cell transplant. The receptors originated from a boy under three years old who had a stem cell transplant for acute myeloid leukemia, so the T cells may come from the graft donor. Both conserved end residues are part of each CDR3. The D gene is left open where the match is weak. The size field is filled for only some rows; it gives once, few, many or a size class.

clone_size: -; j_call: TRBJ2-1; v_call: TRBV7-9; d_call: -; cdr3_nt: TGTGCCAGCAGAAGAGACCGGGACACAGACAATGAGCAGTTCTTC; cdr3_aa: CASRRDRDTDNEQFF
clone_size: -; j_call: TRBJ2-3; v_call: TRBV13; d_call: TRBD2; cdr3_nt: TGTGCCAGCAGCTCGGGACTAGCAGGAGATACGCAGTATTTT; cdr3_aa: CASSSGLAGDTQYF
clone_size: -; j_call: TRBJ1-5; v_call: TRBV15; d_call: -; cdr3_nt: TGTGCCACCAGCAGAGATCTGGGGAGGGGGCAGCCCCAGCATTTT; cdr3_aa: CATSRDLGRGQPQHF
clone_size: few; j_call: TRBJ1-1; v_call: TRBV4-1; d_call: -; cdr3_nt: TGCGCCAGCAGCCAAGGGGTGGATCTTGAAGCTTTCTTT; cdr3_aa: CASSQGVDLEAFF
clone_size: few; j_call: TRBJ2-1; v_call: TRBV29-1; d_call: -; cdr3_nt: TGCAGCGCAAAGGGGGGTACAATTTACAATGAGCAGTTCTTC; cdr3_aa: CSAKGGTIYNEQFF
clone_size: -; j_call: TRBJ1-2; v_call: TRBV18; d_call: TRBD1; cdr3_nt: TGTGCCAGCTCTCCGGGGACAGGGCAAGGCTACACCTTC; cdr3_aa: CASSPGTGQGYTF
clone_size: -; j_call: TRBJ2-5; v_call: TRBV11-2; d_call: -; cdr3_nt: TGTGCCAGCAGCCATCAGGGTCAAGAGACCCAGTACTTC; cdr3_aa: CASSHQGQETQYF
clone_size: few; j_call: TRBJ2-3; v_call: TRBV29-1; d_call: TRBD1; cdr3_nt: TGCAGCGTTAGTATAGGGACAGGATTCACAGATACGCAGTATTTT; cdr3_aa: CSVSIGTGFTDTQYF
clone_size: many; j_call: TRBJ2-2; v_call: TRBV10-2; d_call: TRBD1; cdr3_nt: TGCGCCAGCGGGACAGAAATTAACACCGGGGAGCTGTTTTTT; cdr3_aa: CASGTEINTGELFF
clone_size: many; j_call: TRBJ1-1; v_call: TRBV2; d_call: -; cdr3_nt: TGTGCCACCAGTTCAGGGTTTGAAGCTTTCTTT; cdr3_aa: CATSSGFEAFF
clone_size: -; j_call: TRBJ2-5; v_call: TRBV15; d_call: TRBD2; cdr3_nt: TGTGCCACCAGCCCAGGGACTAGCGGGGGGTCGGAGACCCAGTACTTC; cdr3_aa: CATSPGTSGGSETQYF
clone_size: many; j_call: TRBJ1-5; v_call: TRBV12-3/TRBV12-4; d_call: -; cdr3_nt: TGTGCCAGCAGTTTTGGGGGAAGCAATCAGCCCCAGCATTTT; cdr3_aa: CASSFGGSNQPQHF
clone_size: few; j_call: TRBJ1-3; v_call: TRBV7-2; d_call: TRBD1; cdr3_nt: TGTGCCAGCAGCCCAACAGGGGTCCACTCTGGAAACACCATATATTTT; cdr3_aa: CASSPTGVHSGNTIYF
clone_size: -; j_call: TRBJ2-2; v_call: TRBV20-1; d_call: TRBD2; cdr3_nt: TGCAGTGCTAGGGCTGGACGGGGGGCGAACACCGGGGAGCTGTTTTTT; cdr3_aa: CSARAGRGANTGELFF
clone_size: many; j_call: TRBJ1-5; v_call: TRBV12-3/TRBV12-4; d_call: -; cdr3_nt: TGTGCCAGCAGTTTCGGGGGGTCATATCAGCCCCAGCATTTT; cdr3_aa: CASSFGGSYQPQHF
clone_size: few; j_call: TRBJ1-1; v_call: TRBV6-4; d_call: TRBD1; cdr3_nt: TGTGCCAGCAGCCACAACCCAGGGGGAAAGAACACTGAAGCTTTCTTT; cdr3_aa: CASSHNPGGKNTEAFF
clone_size: few; j_call: TRBJ1-2; v_call: TRBV10-1; d_call: -; cdr3_nt: TGCGCCAGCAGTGAGACACCAGCCTATGGCTACACCTTC; cdr3_aa: CASSETPAYGYTF
clone_size: -; j_call: TRBJ1-6; v_call: TRBV29-1; d_call: -; cdr3_nt: TGCAGCGTCAAGATGGGGCCCTATAATTCACCCCTCCACTTT; cdr3_aa: CSVKMGPYNSPLHF
clone_size: few; j_call: TRBJ1-3; v_call: TRBV6-5; d_call: -; cdr3_nt: TGTGCCAGCAGTTACTCCGGACAGGGAAACACCATATATTTT; cdr3_aa: CASSYSGQGNTIYF
clone_size: few; j_call: TRBJ2-4; v_call: TRBV12-3/TRBV12-4; d_call: TRBD1; cdr3_nt: TGTGCCAGCAGTACTGACAGGGACCTAGCCAAAAACATTCAGTACTTC; cdr3_aa: CASSTDRDLAKNIQYF
clone_size: -; j_call: TRBJ2-3; v_call: TRBV7-2; d_call: -; cdr3_nt: TGTGCCAGCAGCTTACTGGTCTCCACAGATACGCAGTATTTT; cdr3_aa: CASSLLVSTDTQYF
clone_size: few; j_call: TRBJ1-1; v_call: TRBV12-3/TRBV12-4; d_call: -; cdr3_nt: TGTGCCAGCACCCTGTGGGGTCACTTAGGGGGTGACACTGAAGCTTTCTTT; cdr3_aa: CASTLWGHLGGDTEAFF
clone_size: -; j_call: TRBJ2-1; v_call: TRBV7-2; d_call: -; cdr3_nt: TGTGCCAGCAGCTTACCTAGCAACAATGAGCAGTTCTTC; cdr3_aa: CASSLPSNNEQFF
clone_size: -; j_call: TRBJ1-6; v_call: TRBV6-5; d_call: -; cdr3_nt: TGTGCCAGCAGTTACTCGGCATCCCCTAGTGGTTCACCCCTCCACTTT; cdr3_aa: CASSYSASPSGSPLHF
clone_size: few; j_call: TRBJ1-2; v_call: TRBV7-2; d_call: -; cdr3_nt: TGTGCCAGCAGCCACGACAGGCCCTACACCTTC; cdr3_aa: CASSHDRPYTF
clone_size: few; j_call: TRBJ2-1; v_call: TRBV5-6; d_call: -; cdr3_nt: TGTGCCAGCAATCCGGGGCCAATCCACAATGAGCAGTTCTTC; cdr3_aa: CASNPGPIHNEQFF
clone_size: -; j_call: TRBJ1-1; v_call: TRBV10-3; d_call: TRBD1; cdr3_nt: TGTGCCACCGGGACAGGGGGGTACACTGAAGCTTTCTTT; cdr3_aa: CATGTGGYTEAFF
clone_size: many; j_call: TRBJ2-5; v_call: TRBV10-3; d_call: -; cdr3_nt: TGTGCCATCAGTGAGTCTGCGCAGGGGAGGGAGACCCAGTACTTC; cdr3_aa: CAISESAQGRETQYF
clone_size: -; j_call: TRBJ2-7; v_call: TRBV4-3; d_call: -; cdr3_nt: TGCGCCAGCAGCCAAGTCGGCAGGTCCTACGAGCAGTACTTC; cdr3_aa: CASSQVGRSYEQYF
clone_size: -; j_call: TRBJ2-1; v_call: TRBV15; d_call: TRBD2; cdr3_nt: TGTGCCACCAGCAGAGATCGTGGAGCGGGGGACAATGAGCAGTTCTTC; cdr3_aa: CATSRDRGAGDNEQFF
clone_size: -; j_call: TRBJ2-1; v_call: TRBV4-1; d_call: TRBD2; cdr3_nt: TGCGCCAGCAGCCAAGATGGGGGGGTTGCCTACAATGAGCAGTTCTTC; cdr3_aa: CASSQDGGVAYNEQFF
clone_size: -; j_call: TRBJ1-5; v_call: TRBV4-1; d_call: -; cdr3_nt: TGCGCCAGCAGCCAAGAGCGGGTTCGGTGCAATCAGCCCCAGCATTTT; cdr3_aa: CASSQERVRCNQPQHF
clone_size: many; j_call: TRBJ2-5; v_call: TRBV29-1; d_call: TRBD1; cdr3_nt: TGCAGCGTTGGCCCTAGGACAGGAGATGTACAAGAGACCCAGTACTTC; cdr3_aa: CSVGPRTGDVQETQYF
clone_size: many; j_call: TRBJ2-1; v_call: TRBV10-3; d_call: -; cdr3_nt: TGTGCCACCCGAGGGGGGGAATACAATGAGCAGTTCTTC; cdr3_aa: CATRGGEYNEQFF
clone_size: -; j_call: TRBJ2-1; v_call: TRBV6-2/TRBV6-3; d_call: -; cdr3_nt: TGTGCCAGCAGTTACTCCGAGAAGTACAATGAGCAGTTCTTC; cdr3_aa: CASSYSEKYNEQFF
clone_size: many; j_call: TRBJ2-7; v_call: TRBV6-1; d_call: -; cdr3_nt: TGTGCCAGCAGCCTGAGTGGGGGGTCTACCTACGAGCAGTACTTC; cdr3_aa: CASSLSGGSTYEQYF
clone_size: once; j_call: TRBJ2-5; v_call: TRBV5-5; d_call: -; cdr3_nt: TGTGCCAGCAGCGCCCCGGGGCCCATCCAAGAGACCCAGTACTTC; cdr3_aa: CASSAPGPIQETQYF